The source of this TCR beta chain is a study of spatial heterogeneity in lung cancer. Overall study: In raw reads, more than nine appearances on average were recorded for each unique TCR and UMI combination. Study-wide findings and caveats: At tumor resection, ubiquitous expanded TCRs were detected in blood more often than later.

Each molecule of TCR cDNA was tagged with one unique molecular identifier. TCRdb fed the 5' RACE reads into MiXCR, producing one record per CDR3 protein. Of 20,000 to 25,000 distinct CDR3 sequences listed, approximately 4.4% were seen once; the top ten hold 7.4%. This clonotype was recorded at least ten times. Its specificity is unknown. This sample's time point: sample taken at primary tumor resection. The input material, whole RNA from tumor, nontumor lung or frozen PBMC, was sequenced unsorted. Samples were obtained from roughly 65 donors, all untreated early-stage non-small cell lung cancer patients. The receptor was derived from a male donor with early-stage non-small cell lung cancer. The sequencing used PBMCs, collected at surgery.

The chain's CDR3 is CASRDSYEQYF. The CDR3 nucleotides read TGTGCCAGCCGGGACAGCTACGAGCAGTACTTC. The chain recombines TRBV6-5 with TRBJ2-7, with 7 nucleotides matching TRBD1. J lost 3 bases, V lost 8 bases, and 1 base had no gene match. There are 11 residues in the CDR3. Per the germline V gene, CDR1 is MNHEY and CDR2 is SVGAGI.